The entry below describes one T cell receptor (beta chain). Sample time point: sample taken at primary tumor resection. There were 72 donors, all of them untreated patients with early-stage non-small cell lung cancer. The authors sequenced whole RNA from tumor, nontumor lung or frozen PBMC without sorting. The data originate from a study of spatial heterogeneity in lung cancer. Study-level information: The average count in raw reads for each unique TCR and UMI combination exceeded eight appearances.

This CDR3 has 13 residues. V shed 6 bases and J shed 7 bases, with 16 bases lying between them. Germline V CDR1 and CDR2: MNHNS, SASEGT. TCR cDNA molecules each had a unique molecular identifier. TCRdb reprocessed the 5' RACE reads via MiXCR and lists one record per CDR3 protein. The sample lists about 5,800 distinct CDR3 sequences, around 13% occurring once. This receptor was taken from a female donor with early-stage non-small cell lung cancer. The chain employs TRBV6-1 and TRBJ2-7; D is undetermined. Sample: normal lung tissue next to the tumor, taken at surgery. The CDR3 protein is CASRPHRLGEQYF. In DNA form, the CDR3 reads TGTGCCAGCAGGCCACACCGTCTCGGGGAGCAGTACTTC.